This passage covers 14 T cell receptor beta chains from one sample sequenced in a study of CD8+ T cells in alopecia areata. RNA was extracted and reverse transcribed into cDNA as the sequencing template. TCRdb's table, derived via immunoSEQ multiplex PCR, lists solely in-frame clones and lacks some. In the table there are about 100,000 clones, 60% of which are singletons. Treatment here: oral pan-JAK inhibitor, 5-10 mg twice daily. The input for sequencing was CD8+ T cells sorted from blood, taken between weeks 55 and 70, from a patient treated with tofacitinib. Source of these receptors: a human donor with alopecia areata.

The chain combines TRBV6-1 with TRBJ1-2; possible D gene TRBD1, 6 bases. This CDR3 region has 16 residues. Germline CDR1 is MNHNS and CDR2 is SASEGT. V was clipped by 2 bases and J by 4 bases, with 17 bases between them. The CDR3, as DNA: TGTGCCAGCAGTGAACGGCGTCAGGGGAGTCTCTATGGCTACACCTTC. It encodes CASSERRQGSLYGYTF.

This clone occurred once. The rearrangement joins TRBV10-3 to TRBJ1-5; TRBD1 matches 12 bases. J gave up 1 base and V 10 bases, and 17 bases lay outside the gene matches. The CDR3 has 19 amino acids. Germline V gene sequence: CDR1 ENHRY, CDR2 SYGVKD. CDR3 sequence: CATGDRGLGPIHSNQPQHF. The CDR3 DNA reads as TGTGCCACGGGGGACAGGGGGCTGGGACCCATTCACAGCAATCAGCCCCAGCATTTT.

This clone was seen a handful of times. The chain has TRBV16 and TRBJ1-1; D unresolved. V was clipped by 8 bases and J by 1 base, with 14 bases between them. This CDR3 has 14 amino acids. The germline CDR1 and CDR2 sequences are KGHSY and FQNENV. The CDR3: CASCSGDRNTEAFF. The CDR3 region has the DNA TGTGCCAGCTGCTCGGGCGATAGGAACACTGAAGCTTTCTTT. The variable domain in full, completed from reference TRBV16 and TRBJ1-1, reads GEEVAQTPKHLVRGEGQKAKLYCAPIKGHSYVFWYQQVLKNEFKFLISFQNENVFDETGMPKERFSAKCLPNSPCSLEIQATKLEDSAVYFCASCSGDRNTEAFFGQGTRLTVV.

This chain links TRBV7-9 with TRBJ2-5; TRBD1 matches 7 bases. The CDR3 is made up of 15 amino acids. After removal of 5 bases from V and 1 base from J, the junction contained 7 bases not matched to a gene. From germline, CDR1 is SEHNR and CDR2 FQNEAQ (reference sequence). The CDR3: CASSPRDRSQETQYF. CDR3 DNA: TGTGCCAGCAGCCCTCGGGACAGATCCCAAGAGACCCAGTACTTC.

The V gene is TRBV6-1, the J gene TRBJ2-1; no definite D call. Germline V gene lookup returns CDR1 MNHNS and CDR2 SASEGT. V dropped 11 bases and J dropped 7 bases, with 15 bases sitting between them. This CDR3 has 12 amino acids. This CDR3 is CALSPLANEQFF. CDR3 DNA: TGTGCCCTATCCCCCCTTGCAAATGAGCAGTTCTTC.

The chain is built from TRBV14 and TRBJ1-2, with D possibly TRBD1 on 5 matching bases. This CDR3 is built from 18 residues. The V end lost 4 bases, the J end lost 4 bases, and 25 bases lay between the germline ends. Germline V gene data show CDR1 as SGHDN and CDR2 as FVKESK. The CDR3 nucleotides read TGTGCCAGCAGCCCGCTTATCCGGGACGGAACTCGTAGCTATGGCTACACCTTC. This encodes CASSPLIRDGTRSYGYTF.

This clone has only one observation. The V gene is TRBV19, the J gene TRBJ1-1; TRBD1 is a possible D gene (5 bases). In germline, CDR1 is LNHDA, CDR2 SQIVND (reference sequence). The CDR3 is made up of 13 amino acids. Trimming left V 6 bases short and J 3 bases short, with 11 bases between. CDR3 region: CASRVRGDTEAFF. The CDR3 DNA reads TGTGCCAGTAGAGTTAGGGGTGACACTGAAGCTTTCTTT.

The V gene is TRBV7-6, the J gene TRBJ1-5, with 10 bases aligning to TRBD1. Unmatched junction bases numbered 3, after V lost 1 base and J lost 3 bases. The CDR3 runs 16 residues. Germline V gene sequence: CDR1 SGHVS, CDR2 FNYEAQ. The CDR3 sequence is CASSLGQGADNQPQHF. The CDR3 coding sequence is TGTGCCAGCAGCTTAGGACAGGGGGCCGACAATCAGCCCCAGCATTTT.

In its sample, this clone was seen a few times. This sequence joins TRBV4-1 and TRBJ1-4, with 8 bases lining up with TRBD1. Germline CDR1 and CDR2: MGHRA and YSYEKL. The CDR3 spans 15 residues. V was clipped by 6 bases and J by 4 bases; unmatched bases: 7. The CDR3, as DNA: TGCGCCAGCAGTTTTACAGGGGGAAGTAATGAAAAACTGTTTTTT. Its protein is CASSFTGGSNEKLFF.

The rearrangement joins TRBV5-1 to TRBJ2-7; possible D gene TRBD2, 6 bases. Germline-derived CDR1 and CDR2 are SGHRS and YFSETQ. The CDR3 spans 14 residues. The germline V and J ends were trimmed by 4 bases and 5 bases, with 16 bases remaining between them. CDR3 coding DNA: TGCGCCAGCAGCCCACGGACTATAGGGGACGAGCAGTACTTC. Protein product: CASSPRTIGDEQYF.

V is TRBV29-1 and J is TRBJ1-1, with unresolved D. Germline V CDR1 and CDR2: SQVTM, ANQGSEA. V was clipped by 5 bases and J by 11 bases, with 15 bases between them. This CDR3 has 11 amino acids. CDR3 sequence: CSVLEGAGAFF. As DNA, the CDR3 is TGCAGCGTTCTGGAGGGCGCGGGTGCTTTCTTT.

The V and J genes are TRBV11-2 and TRBJ2-5; D remains ambiguous. V lost 1 base and J lost 7, with 7 bases in between. Germline V CDR1 and CDR2: SGHAT, FQNNGV. The CDR3 length is 12 residues. This chain's CDR3 is CASSLGSATQYF. The CDR3, as DNA: TGTGCCAGCAGCTTAGGGTCGGCGACCCAGTACTTC.

V gene TRBV7-9 combines with J gene TRBJ2-7, with 7 bases identical to TRBD1. Germline loops: CDR1 SEHNR, CDR2 FQNEAQ (reference sequence). Trimming at V came to 5 bases and at J to 0 bases, leaving 7 bases not matched to a gene. This CDR3 contains 15 residues. CDR3 amino acids: CASSQTGQASYEQYF. The CDR3 nucleotides are TGTGCCAGCAGCCAGACCGGACAGGCCTCCTACGAGCAGTACTTC.

The gene calls are TRBV30 and TRBJ1-1; D is undetermined. The V and J ends lost 3 bases and 0 bases respectively, with 2 bases between them. Germline loops: CDR1 GTSNPN, CDR2 SVGIG (reference sequence). The CDR3 has 11 residues. The chain's CDR3 is CAWSVNTEAFF. DNA for the CDR3: TGTGCCTGGAGCGTGAACACTGAAGCTTTCTTT.